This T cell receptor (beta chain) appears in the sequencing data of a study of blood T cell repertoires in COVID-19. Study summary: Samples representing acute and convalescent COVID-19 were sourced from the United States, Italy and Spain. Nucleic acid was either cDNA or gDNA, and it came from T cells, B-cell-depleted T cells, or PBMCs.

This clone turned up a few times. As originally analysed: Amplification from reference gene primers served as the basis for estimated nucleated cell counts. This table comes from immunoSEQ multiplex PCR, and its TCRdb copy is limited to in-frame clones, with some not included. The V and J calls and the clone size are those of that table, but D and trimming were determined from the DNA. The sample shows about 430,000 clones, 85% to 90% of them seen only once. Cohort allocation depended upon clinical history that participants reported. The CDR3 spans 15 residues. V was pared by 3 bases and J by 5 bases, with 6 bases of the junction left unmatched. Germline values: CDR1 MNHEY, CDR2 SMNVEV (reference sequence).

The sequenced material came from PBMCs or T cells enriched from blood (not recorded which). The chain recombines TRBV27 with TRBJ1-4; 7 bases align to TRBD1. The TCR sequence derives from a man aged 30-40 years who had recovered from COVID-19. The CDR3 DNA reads TGTGCCAGCAGTTTCCTCGGGACAGAAAATGAAAAACTGTTTTTT. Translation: CASSFLGTENEKLFF.